A single sample is the source of the 2 T cell receptor beta chains below, sequenced in a study of cytomegalovirus exposure and HLA in healthy donors. The PCR ran on 60 Vbeta and 13 Jbeta primers. The table came from immunoSEQ multiplex PCR; TCRdb's copy has only in-frame clones and leaves some out. This table has 100,000 to 120,000 clones, approximately 83% appearing once. Sequenced input: PBMCs. These receptors all stem from a man between 40 and 49 years old in good health and CMV-seronegative.

The chain uses TRBV9 and TRBJ2-3; 7 bases are shared with TRBD2. CDR1 is SGDLS, CDR2 YYNGEE, per germline. This CDR3 comprises 15 residues. The trim removed 4 bases at V and 0 bases at J, leaving 5 bases unmatched. The CDR3 loop reads CASSMSGASTDTQYF. DNA of the CDR3: TGTGCCAGCAGCATGAGCGGGGCGAGCACAGATACGCAGTATTTT.

V and J are TRBV19 and TRBJ1-5; the D gene is possibly TRBD1 (6 bases). Germline V gene sequence: CDR1 LNHDA, CDR2 SQIVND (reference sequence). V lost 8 bases to trimming and J lost 4 bases, with 9 bases between them. The CDR3 is 12 residues long. In nucleotides, the CDR3 is TGTGCCAGTGGGAGGGGGAATCAGCCCCAGCATTTT. It translates to CASGRGNQPQHF.